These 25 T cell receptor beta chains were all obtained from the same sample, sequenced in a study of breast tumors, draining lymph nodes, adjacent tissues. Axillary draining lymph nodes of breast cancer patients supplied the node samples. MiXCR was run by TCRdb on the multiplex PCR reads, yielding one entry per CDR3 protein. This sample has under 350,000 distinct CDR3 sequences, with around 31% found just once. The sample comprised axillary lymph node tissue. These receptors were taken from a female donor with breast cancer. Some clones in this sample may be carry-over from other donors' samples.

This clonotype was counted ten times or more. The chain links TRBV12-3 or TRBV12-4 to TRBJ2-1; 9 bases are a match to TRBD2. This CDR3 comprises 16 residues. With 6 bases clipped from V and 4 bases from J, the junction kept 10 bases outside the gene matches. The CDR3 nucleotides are TGTGCCAGCAGCCACTTACGGCTAGCGGGATACAATGAGCAGTTCTTC. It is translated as CASSHLRLAGYNEQFF.

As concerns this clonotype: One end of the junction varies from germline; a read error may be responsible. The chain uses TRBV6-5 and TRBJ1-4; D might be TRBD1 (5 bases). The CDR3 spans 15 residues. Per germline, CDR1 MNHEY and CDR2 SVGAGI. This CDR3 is CASSHSRGGTEKLLF. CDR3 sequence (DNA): TGTGCCAGCAGTCACTCCCGGGGGGGGACGGAAAAACTGCTTTTT.

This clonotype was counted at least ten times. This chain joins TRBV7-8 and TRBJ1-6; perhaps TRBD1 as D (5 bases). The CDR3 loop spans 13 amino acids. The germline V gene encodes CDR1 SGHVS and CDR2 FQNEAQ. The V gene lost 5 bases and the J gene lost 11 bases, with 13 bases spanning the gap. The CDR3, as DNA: TGTGCCAGCAGCAATCCCGGGGGGACACCCCTCCACTTT. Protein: CASSNPGGTPLHF.

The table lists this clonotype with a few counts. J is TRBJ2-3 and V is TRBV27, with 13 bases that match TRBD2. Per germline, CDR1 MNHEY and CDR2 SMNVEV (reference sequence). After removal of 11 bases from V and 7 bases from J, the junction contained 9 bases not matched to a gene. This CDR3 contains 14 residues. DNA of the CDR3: TGTGCCGCGGGACTAGCGGGGCCCTCCTATACGCAGTATTTT. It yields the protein CAAGLAGPSYTQYF.

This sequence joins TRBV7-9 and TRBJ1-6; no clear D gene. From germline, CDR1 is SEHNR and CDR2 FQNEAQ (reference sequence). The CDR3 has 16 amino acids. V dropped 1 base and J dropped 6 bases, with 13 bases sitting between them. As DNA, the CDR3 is TGTGCCAGCAGCTTAGGGGTGCCCCAGACTAATTCACCCCTCCACTTT. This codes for CASSLGVPQTNSPLHF.

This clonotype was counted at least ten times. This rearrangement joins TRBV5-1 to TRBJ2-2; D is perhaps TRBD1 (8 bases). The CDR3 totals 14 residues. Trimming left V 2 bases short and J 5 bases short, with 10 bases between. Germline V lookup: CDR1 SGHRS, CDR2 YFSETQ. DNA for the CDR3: TGCGCCAGCAGCTTACAGGGGGGGACCGGGGAGCTGTTTTTT. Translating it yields CASSLQGGTGELFF.

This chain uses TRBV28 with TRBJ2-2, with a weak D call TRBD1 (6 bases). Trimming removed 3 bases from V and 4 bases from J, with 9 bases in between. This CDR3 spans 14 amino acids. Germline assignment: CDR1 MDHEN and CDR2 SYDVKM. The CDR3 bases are TGTGCCAGCAGTTTGATCAGGGGCACCGGGGAGCTGTTTTTT. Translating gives CASSLIRGTGELFF.

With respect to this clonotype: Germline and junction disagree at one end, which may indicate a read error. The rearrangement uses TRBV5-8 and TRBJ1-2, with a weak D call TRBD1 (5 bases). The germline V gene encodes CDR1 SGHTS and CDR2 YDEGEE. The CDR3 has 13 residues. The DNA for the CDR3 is TGTGCCAGCAGCTACCCCGGGACTGTTGAGGGCGACTTC. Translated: CASSYPGTVEGDF. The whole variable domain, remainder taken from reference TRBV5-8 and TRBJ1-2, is EAGVTQSPTHLIKTRGQQATLRCSPISGHTSVYWYQQALGLGLQFLLWYDEGEERNRGNFPPRFSGRQFPNYSSELNVNALELEDSALYLCASSYPGTVEGDFGSGTRLTVV.

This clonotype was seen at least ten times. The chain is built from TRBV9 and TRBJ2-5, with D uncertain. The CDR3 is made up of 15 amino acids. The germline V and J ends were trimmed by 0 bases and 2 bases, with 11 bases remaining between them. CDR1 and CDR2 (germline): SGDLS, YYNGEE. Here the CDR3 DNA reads TGTGCCAGCAGCGTAGGAGCAGCTCGGCAAGAGACCCAGTACTTC. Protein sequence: CASSVGAARQETQYF.

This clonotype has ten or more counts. In DNA, the CDR3 is TGTGCCAGCAGCTTAGCGCTAGCGGGAGGGGGAGAGCAGTACTTC. It yields the protein CASSLALAGGGEQYF. The chain links TRBV7-2 to TRBJ2-7; 12 nucleotides align to TRBD2. The CDR3 has 15 amino acids. Trimming at V came to 0 bases and at J to 7 bases, leaving 4 bases not matched to a gene. From germline, CDR1 is SGHTA and CDR2 FQGNSA.

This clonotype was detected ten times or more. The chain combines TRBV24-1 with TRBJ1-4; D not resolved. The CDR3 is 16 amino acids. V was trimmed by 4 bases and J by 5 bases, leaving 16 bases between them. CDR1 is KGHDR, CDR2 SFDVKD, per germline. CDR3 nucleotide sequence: TGTGCCACCAGTGAGAATGTCTTGGGTACGAATGAAAAACTGTTTTTT. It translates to CATSENVLGTNEKLFF.

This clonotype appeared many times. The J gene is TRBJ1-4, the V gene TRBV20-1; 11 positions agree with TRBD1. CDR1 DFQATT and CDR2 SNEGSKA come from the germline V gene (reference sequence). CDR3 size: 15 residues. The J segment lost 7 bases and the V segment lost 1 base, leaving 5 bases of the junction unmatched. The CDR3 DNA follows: TGCAGTGCTAGAGCCCGGGGACAGGGGGTTGAAAAACTGTTTTTT. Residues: CSARARGQGVEKLFF.

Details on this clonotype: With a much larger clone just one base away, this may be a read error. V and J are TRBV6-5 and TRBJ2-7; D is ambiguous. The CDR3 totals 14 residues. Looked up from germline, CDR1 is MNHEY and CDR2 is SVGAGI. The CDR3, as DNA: TGTGCCAACAGTTACTCTTCAGCACCCTACGAGCAGTACTTC. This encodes CANSYSSAPYEQYF.

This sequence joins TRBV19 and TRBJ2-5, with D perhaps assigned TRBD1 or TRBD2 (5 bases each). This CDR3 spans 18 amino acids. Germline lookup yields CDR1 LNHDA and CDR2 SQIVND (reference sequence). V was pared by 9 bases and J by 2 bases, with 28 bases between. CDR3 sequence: CASSLRFPGRQIQETQYF. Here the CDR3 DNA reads TGTGCCAGCAGTTTAAGGTTCCCGGGGAGACAGATTCAAGAGACCCAGTACTTC.

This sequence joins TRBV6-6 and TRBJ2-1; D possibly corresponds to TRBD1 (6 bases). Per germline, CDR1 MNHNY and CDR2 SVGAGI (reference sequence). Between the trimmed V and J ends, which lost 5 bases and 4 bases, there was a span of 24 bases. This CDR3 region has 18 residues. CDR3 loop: CASSRPYVGDKLYNEQFF. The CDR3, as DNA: TGTGCCAGCAGTCGCCCGTACGTCGGGGACAAATTATACAATGAGCAGTTCTTC.

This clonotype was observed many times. CDR3 nucleotides: TGTGCCACCAGCAGAGACAGGAGCAACACTGAAGCTTTCTTT. Translation: CATSRDRSNTEAFF. The chain couples TRBV15 to TRBJ1-1; D is ambiguous. Trimming removed 0 bases from V and 2 bases from J, with 7 bases in between. Germline CDR1 and CDR2: LNHNV and YYDKDF (reference sequence). The length of the CDR3 is 14 residues.

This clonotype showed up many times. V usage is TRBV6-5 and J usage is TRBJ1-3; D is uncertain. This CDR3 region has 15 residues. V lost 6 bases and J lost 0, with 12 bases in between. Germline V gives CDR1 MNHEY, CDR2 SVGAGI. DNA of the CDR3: TGTGCCAGCAGCCGTGACCCCAGCTCTGGAAACACCATATATTTT. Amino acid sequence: CASSRDPSSGNTIYF.

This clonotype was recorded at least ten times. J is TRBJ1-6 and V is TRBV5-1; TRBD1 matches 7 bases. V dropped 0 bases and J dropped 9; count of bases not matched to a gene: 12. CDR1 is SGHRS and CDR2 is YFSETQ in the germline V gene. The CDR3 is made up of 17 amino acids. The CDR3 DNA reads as TGCGCCAGCAGCTTGGGGGTTAGGGACAGAGGAATTTCACCCCTCCACTTT. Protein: CASSLGVRDRGISPLHF.

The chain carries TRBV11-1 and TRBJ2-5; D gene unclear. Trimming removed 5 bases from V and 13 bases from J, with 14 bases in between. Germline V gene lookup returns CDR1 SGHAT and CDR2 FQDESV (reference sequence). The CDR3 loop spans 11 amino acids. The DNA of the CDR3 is TGTGCCAGCAGCACCTACTACGAGCCGTACTTC. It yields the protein CASSTYYEPYF.

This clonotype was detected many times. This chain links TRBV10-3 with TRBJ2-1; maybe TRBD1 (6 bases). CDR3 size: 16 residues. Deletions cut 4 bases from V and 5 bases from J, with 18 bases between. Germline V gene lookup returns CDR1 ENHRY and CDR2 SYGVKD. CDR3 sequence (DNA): TGTGCCATCAGTGGCCTTTTGGACAGTGGAGACAATGAGCAGTTCTTC. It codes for CAISGLLDSGDNEQFF.

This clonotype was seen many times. Here the CDR3 reads CASTITDRASDGYTF. DNA of the CDR3: TGTGCCAGTACCATAACGGACAGGGCCAGTGATGGCTACACCTTC. The chain links TRBV19 to TRBJ1-2; 8 nucleotides match TRBD1. V gave up 7 bases and J gave up 6 bases; unmatched junction bases: 13. This CDR3 is built from 15 residues. Per the germline V gene, CDR1 is LNHDA and CDR2 is SQIVND (reference sequence).

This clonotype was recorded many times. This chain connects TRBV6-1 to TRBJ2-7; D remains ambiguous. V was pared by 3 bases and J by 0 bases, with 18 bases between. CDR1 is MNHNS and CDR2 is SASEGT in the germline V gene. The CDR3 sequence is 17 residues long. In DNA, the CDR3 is TGTGCCAGCAGTGAGCGTGTTGGTGCAGTGGTCTCCTACGAGCAGTACTTC. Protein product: CASSERVGAVVSYEQYF.

CDR3 residues: CASSPQGANGYTF. For the CDR3, the DNA is TGTGCCAGCTCACCCCAGGGGGCGAATGGCTACACCTTC. This rearrangement joins TRBV18 to TRBJ1-2; 8 bases agree with TRBD1. From germline, CDR1 is KGHSH and CDR2 LQKENI. The J segment lost 6 bases and the V segment lost 3 bases, leaving 3 bases of the junction unmatched. This CDR3 has 13 residues.

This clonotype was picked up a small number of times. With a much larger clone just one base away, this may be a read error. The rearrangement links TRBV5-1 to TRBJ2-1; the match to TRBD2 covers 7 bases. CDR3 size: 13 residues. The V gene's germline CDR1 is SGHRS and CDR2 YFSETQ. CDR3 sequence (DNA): TGCGCCAGCAGCTTGGAACGGGAGGATGACCAGTTCTTC. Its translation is CASSLEREDDQFF.

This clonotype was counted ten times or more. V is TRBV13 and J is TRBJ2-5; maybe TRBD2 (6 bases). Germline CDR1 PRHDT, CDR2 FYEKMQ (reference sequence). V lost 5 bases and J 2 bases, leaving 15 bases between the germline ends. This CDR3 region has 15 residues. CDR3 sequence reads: CASSPKGGGQETQYF. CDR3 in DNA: TGTGCCAGCAGCCCCAAGGGCGGAGGGCAAGAGACCCAGTACTTC.